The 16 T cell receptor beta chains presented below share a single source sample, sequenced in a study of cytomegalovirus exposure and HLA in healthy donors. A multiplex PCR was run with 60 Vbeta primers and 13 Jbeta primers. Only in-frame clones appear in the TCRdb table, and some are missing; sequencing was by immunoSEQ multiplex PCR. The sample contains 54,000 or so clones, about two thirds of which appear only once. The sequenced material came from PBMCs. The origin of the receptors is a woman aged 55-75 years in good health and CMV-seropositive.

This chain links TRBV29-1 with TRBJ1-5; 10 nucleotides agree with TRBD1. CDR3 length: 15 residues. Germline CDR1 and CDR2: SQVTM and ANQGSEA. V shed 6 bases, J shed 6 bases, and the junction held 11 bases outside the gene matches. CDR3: CSVQSGTGVAQPQHF. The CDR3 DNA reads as TGCAGCGTGCAATCCGGGACAGGGGTAGCTCAGCCCCAGCATTTT. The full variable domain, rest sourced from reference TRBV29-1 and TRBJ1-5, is SAVISQKPSRDICQRGTSLTIQCQVDSQVTMMFWYRQQPGQSLTLIATANQGSEATYESGFVIDKFPISRPNLTFSTLTVSNMSPEDSSIYLCSVQSGTGVAQPQHFGDGTRLSIL.

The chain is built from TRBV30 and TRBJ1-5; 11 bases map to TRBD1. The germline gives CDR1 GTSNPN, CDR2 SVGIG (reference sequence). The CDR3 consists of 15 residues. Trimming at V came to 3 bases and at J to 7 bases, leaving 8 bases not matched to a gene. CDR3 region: CAWSVQGQGDQPQHF. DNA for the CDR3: TGTGCCTGGAGCGTTCAGGGACAGGGGGACCAGCCCCAGCATTTT. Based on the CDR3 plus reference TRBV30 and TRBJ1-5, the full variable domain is SQTIHQWPATLVQPVGSPLSLECTVEGTSNPNLYWYRQAAGRGLQLLFYSVGIGQISSEVPQNLSASRPQDRQFILSSKKLLLSDSGFYLCAWSVQGQGDQPQHFGDGTRLSIL.

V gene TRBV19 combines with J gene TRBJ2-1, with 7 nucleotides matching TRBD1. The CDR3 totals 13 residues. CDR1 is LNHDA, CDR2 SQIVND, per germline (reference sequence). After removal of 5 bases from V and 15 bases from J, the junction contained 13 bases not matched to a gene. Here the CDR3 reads CASSVRDSARPFF. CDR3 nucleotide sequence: TGTGCCAGTAGTGTACGGGACAGCGCCCGTCCGTTCTTC.

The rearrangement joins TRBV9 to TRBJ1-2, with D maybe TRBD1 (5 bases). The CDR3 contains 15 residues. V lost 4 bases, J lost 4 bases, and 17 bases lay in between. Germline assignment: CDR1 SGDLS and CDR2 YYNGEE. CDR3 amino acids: CASSNLGGDAYGYTF. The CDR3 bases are TGTGCCAGCAGCAACCTCGGGGGGGATGCCTATGGCTACACCTTC.

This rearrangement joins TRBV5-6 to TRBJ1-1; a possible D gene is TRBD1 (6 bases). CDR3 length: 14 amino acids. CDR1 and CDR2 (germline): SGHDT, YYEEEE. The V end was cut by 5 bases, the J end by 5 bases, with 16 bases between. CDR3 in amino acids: CASRLIQGKTEAFF. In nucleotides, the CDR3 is TGTGCCAGCAGACTCATACAGGGAAAGACTGAAGCTTTCTTT. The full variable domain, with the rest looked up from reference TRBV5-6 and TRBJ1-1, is DAGVTQSPTHLIKTRGQQVTLRCSPKSGHDTVSWYQQALGQGPQFIFQYYEEEERQRGNFPDRFSGHQFPNYSSELNVNALLLGDSALYLCASRLIQGKTEAFFGQGTRLTVV.

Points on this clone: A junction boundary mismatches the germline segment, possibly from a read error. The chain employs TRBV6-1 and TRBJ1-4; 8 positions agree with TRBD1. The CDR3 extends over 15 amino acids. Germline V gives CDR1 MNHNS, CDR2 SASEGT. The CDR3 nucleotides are TGTGCCAGCAGAGAAGGACAGGGCCTTAATGAAAAACTGTTTTTT. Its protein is CASREGQGLNEKLFF.

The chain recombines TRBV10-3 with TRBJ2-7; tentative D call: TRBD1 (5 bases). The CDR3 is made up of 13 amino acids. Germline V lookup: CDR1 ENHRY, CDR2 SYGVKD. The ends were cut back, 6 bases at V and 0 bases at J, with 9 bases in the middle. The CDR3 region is CAIRDTNSYEQYF. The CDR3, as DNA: TGTGCCATCAGGGACACGAACTCCTACGAGCAGTACTTC.

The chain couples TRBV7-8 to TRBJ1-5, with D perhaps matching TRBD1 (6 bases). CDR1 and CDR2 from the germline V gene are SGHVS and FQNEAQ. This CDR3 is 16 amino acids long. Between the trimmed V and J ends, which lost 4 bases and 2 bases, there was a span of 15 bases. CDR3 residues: CASSSIGGSGNQPQHF. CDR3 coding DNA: TGTGCCAGCAGCTCCATAGGGGGTTCAGGCAATCAGCCCCAGCATTTT. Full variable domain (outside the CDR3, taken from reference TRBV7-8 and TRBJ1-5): GAGVSQSPRYKVAKRGQDVALRCDPISGHVSLFWYQQALGQGPEFLTYFQNEAQLDKSGLPSDRFFAERPEGSVSTLKIQRTQQEDSAVYLCASSSIGGSGNQPQHFGDGTRLSIL.

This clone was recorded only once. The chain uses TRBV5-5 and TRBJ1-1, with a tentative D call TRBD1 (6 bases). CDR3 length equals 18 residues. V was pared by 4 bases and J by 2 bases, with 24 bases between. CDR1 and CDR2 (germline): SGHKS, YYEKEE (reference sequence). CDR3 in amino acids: CASSPKPTGGGGNTEAFF. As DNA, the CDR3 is TGTGCCAGCAGCCCAAAACCTACTGGGGGCGGAGGAAACACTGAAGCTTTCTTT.

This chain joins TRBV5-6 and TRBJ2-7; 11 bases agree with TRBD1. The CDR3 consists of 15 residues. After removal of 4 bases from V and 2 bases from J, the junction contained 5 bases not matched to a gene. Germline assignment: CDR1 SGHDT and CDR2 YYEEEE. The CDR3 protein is CASSLTGQGAYEQYF. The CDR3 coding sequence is TGTGCCAGCAGCCTCACGGGACAGGGGGCCTACGAGCAGTACTTC.

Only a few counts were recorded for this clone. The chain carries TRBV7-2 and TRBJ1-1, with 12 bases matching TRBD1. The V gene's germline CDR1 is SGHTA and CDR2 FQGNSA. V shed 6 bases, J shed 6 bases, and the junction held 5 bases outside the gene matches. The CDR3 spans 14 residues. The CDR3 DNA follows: TGTGCCAGCAGACGGGGACAGGGGGCCGCTGAAGCTTTCTTT. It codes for CASRRGQGAAEAFF. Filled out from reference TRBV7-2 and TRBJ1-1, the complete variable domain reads GAGVSQSPSNKVTEKGKDVELRCDPISGHTALYWYRQSLGQGLEFLIYFQGNSAPDKSGLPSDRFSAERTGGSVSTLTIQRTQQEDSAVYLCASRRGQGAAEAFFGQGTRLTVV.

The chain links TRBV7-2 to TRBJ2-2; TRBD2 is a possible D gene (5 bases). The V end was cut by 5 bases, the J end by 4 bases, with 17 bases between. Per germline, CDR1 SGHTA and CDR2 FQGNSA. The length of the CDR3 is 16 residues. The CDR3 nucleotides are TGTGCCAGCAGCCCCTACTATCTAGCTTTCACCGGGGAGCTGTTTTTT. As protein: CASSPYYLAFTGELFF.

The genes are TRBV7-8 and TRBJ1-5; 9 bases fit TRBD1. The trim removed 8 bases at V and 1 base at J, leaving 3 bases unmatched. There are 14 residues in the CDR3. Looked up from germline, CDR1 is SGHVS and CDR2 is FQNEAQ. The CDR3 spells CASGGTGSNQPQHF. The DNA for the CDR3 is TGTGCCAGCGGCGGGACAGGGAGCAATCAGCCCCAGCATTTT.

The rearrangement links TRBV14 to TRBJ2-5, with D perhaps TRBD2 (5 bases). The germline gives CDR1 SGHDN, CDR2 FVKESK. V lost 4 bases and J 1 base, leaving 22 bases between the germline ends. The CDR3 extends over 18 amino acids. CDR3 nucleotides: TGTGCCAGCAGCCCCCTAAATATAGGGAAGGCGGGCCAAGAGACCCAGTACTTC. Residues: CASSPLNIGKAGQETQYF.

The CDR3 DNA is TGTGCCAGCAGTATCTGGACAGGGGTGGGTGAAAAACTGTTTTTT. As protein: CASSIWTGVGEKLFF. V and J are TRBV28 and TRBJ1-4, with 9 bases that match TRBD1. Germline trimming cut 5 bases from V and 7 bases from J; bases unmatched to any gene: 8. CDR3 length equals 15 residues. Per the germline V gene, CDR1 is MDHEN and CDR2 is SYDVKM.

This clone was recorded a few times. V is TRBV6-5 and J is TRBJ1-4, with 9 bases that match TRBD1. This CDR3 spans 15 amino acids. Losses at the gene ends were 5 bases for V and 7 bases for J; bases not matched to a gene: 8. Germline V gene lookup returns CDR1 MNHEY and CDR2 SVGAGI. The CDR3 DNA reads TGTGCCAGCAGTGGTGCACCGGACAGGGGTGAAAAACTGTTTTTT. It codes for CASSGAPDRGEKLFF.